This is a list of T cell receptor beta chains from one sample in a study of blood T cell repertoires in COVID-19. The assay was immunoSEQ multiplex PCR, and TCRdb's table has in-frame clones only and misses some. The sample has around 140,000 clones; approximately 74% are singletons. Sequencing was performed on peripheral blood. These receptors were collected from a woman between 65 and 79 years old with acute or convalescent COVID-19. The CDR3 runs from the conserved cysteine through the conserved F or W. The D gene is left open where the match is weak. The size field is filled for only some rows; it gives once, few, many or a size class.

v_gene	d_gene	abundance	j_gene	CDR3aa	CDR3nt
TRBV7-9	TRBD2	.	TRBJ2-7	CASRAVFGRAYEQYF	TGTGCCAGCAGGGCCGTGTTCGGGAGGGCCTACGAGCAGTACTTC
TRBV7-3	.	.	TRBJ2-3	CASSSADTDTQYF	TGTGCCAGCAGCTCCGCGGACACAGATACGCAGTATTTT
TRBV5-1	TRBD2	.	TRBJ2-5	CASSPGLAGAGETQYF	TGCGCCAGCAGCCCGGGACTAGCGGGAGCCGGGGAGACCCAGTACTTC
TRBV4-3	TRBD1	.	TRBJ1-4	CASSQESYRGIKEKLFF	TGCGCCAGCAGCCAAGAGTCTTACAGGGGAATAAAAGAAAAACTGTTTTTT
TRBV9	TRBD2	.	TRBJ2-7	CASSVGPPGRQANYEQYF	TGTGCCAGCAGCGTAGGGCCCCCCGGGAGGCAAGCTAACTACGAGCAGTACTTC
TRBV6-5	.	.	TRBJ2-7	CASSLRYEQYF	TGTGCCAGCAGTCTTCGTTACGAGCAGTACTTC
TRBV7-2	.	many	TRBJ1-5	CASSLRVATNQPQHF	TGTGCCAGCAGCTTACGGGTGGCTACAAATCAGCCCCAGCATTTT
TRBV4-3	TRBD2	few	TRBJ2-6	CASSRTSGGAGANVLTF	TGCGCCAGCAGCCGGACTAGCGGGGGGGCTGGGGCCAACGTCCTGACTTTC
TRBV5-5	.	once	TRBJ1-1	CASSLGQVEAFF	TGTGCCAGCAGCTTGGGACAGGTTGAAGCTTTCTTT
TRBV5-6	.	many	TRBJ2-7	CASSSKSQGYEQYF	TGTGCCAGCAGTAGTAAGTCCCAGGGGTACGAGCAGTACTTC
TRBV29-1	.	many	TRBJ1-2	CSVITPGASYGYTF	TGCAGCGTTATTACCCCAGGGGCTTCCTATGGCTACACCTTC
TRBV7-2	.	once	TRBJ1-6	CASSLGIREALHF	TGTGCCAGCAGCTTAGGTATCAGGGAGGCCCTCCACTTT
TRBV30	.	once	TRBJ1-5	CAWSVSGGLDQPQHF	TGTGCCTGGAGTGTAAGTGGGGGCCTGGATCAGCCCCAGCATTTT
TRBV27	TRBD2	.	TRBJ2-1	CASSDRTSGRSSYNEQFF	TGTGCCAGCAGCGATAGGACTAGCGGGCGGAGCTCCTACAATGAGCAGTTCTTC
TRBV4-3	.	.	TRBJ2-7	CASSQERGSYEQYF	TGCGCCAGCAGCCAGGAAAGGGGGTCCTACGAGCAGTACTTC
TRBV5-1	TRBD1	.	TRBJ2-4	CASRAARGRENIQYF	TGCGCCAGCAGGGCTGCCAGGGGGCGCGAAAACATTCAGTACTTC
TRBV27	TRBD2	.	TRBJ2-1	CASSLAQRGSSYNEQFF	TGTGCCAGCAGTTTGGCCCAGCGGGGGAGCTCCTACAATGAGCAGTTCTTC
TRBV6-5	.	once	TRBJ1-2	CASTPGEGLYGYTF	TGTGCCAGCACCCCCGGGGAAGGGCTCTATGGCTACACCTTC
TRBV6-2/TRBV6-3	.	.	TRBJ2-5	CASSYSRGGGTQYF	TGTGCCAGCAGTTACTCGAGGGGGGGAGGGACCCAGTACTTC
TRBV6-5	TRBD2	.	TRBJ2-1	CASSYLRLADYNEQFF	TGTGCCAGCAGTTACCTCCGACTAGCCGACTACAATGAGCAGTTCTTC
TRBV7-9	.	few	TRBJ1-4	CASSLRDEKLFF	TGTGCCAGCAGCCTCCGAGATGAAAAACTGTTTTTT
TRBV2	.	.	TRBJ2-7	CASSARYEQYF	TGTGCCAGCAGTGCCAGATACGAGCAGTACTTC
TRBV14	TRBD1	.	TRBJ1-2	CASSQRLGQENYGYTF	TGTGCCAGCAGCCAGAGATTGGGACAGGAAAACTATGGCTACACCTTC
TRBV6-6	.	.	TRBJ2-2	CASSYGGAITGELFF	TGTGCCAGCAGTTACGGGGGGGCCATAACCGGGGAGCTGTTTTTT
TRBV27	TRBD2	.	TRBJ2-1	CASTPREGRYNEQFF	TGTGCCAGCACCCCGCGGGAGGGCCGGTACAATGAGCAGTTCTTC
TRBV5-1	.	few	TRBJ1-2	CASSLPGRGHHSYGYTF	TGCGCCAGCAGCCTCCCGGGCAGGGGACACCACTCCTATGGCTACACCTTC
TRBV28	TRBD1	.	TRBJ1-2	CASSVGYRGRGGYTF	TGTGCCAGCAGTGTCGGCTACAGGGGGCGGGGAGGCTACACCTTC
TRBV4-3	.	once	TRBJ1-2	CASSQGRQTYGYTF	TGCGCCAGCAGCCAAGGTCGACAGACATATGGCTACACCTTC